The clone carrying this T cell receptor (beta chain) was recorded many times. What it recognizes is unknown. The data stem from a study of T cells in Graves' hyperthyroidism and ophthalmopathy. Whole-study findings and limits: Among clonotypes expanded in thyroid above 0.001, most were also found in blood.

Amplified TCR beta CDR3 regions derived from RNA transcripts. Primed by the HTBI set, a first-round RT-PCR was run on the TCR CDR3. TCRdb passed the multiplex PCR reads through MiXCR, listing each CDR3 protein once. The sample consists of some 690,000 distinct CDR3 sequences, around 15% of them appearing once. This CDR3 comprises 10 residues. The ends were cut back, 5 bases at V and 7 bases at J, with 6 bases in the middle. The V gene's germline CDR1 is MDHEN and CDR2 SYDVKM. An absence of ophthalmopathy progression within 18 months meant stable Graves' hyperthyroidism. Patients were aged 18 to 65, had disease duration under 2 months, and had newly diagnosed hyperthyroidism.

The V call is TRBV28, the J call TRBJ2-7; D is undetermined. The receptor comes from a man between 50 and 59 years old with Graves' hyperthyroidism. Sequenced material: blood. The CDR3 spells CASSNREQYF. The CDR3 DNA sequence: TGTGCCAGCAGTAACCGGGAGCAGTACTTC.